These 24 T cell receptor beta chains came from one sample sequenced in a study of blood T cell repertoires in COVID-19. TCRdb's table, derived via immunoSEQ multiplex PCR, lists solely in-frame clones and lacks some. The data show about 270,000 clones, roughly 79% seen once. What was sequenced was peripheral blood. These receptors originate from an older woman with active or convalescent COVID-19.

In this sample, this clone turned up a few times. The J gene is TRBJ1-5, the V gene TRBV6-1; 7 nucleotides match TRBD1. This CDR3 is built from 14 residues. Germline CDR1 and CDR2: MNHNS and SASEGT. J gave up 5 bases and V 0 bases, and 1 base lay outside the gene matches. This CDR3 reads CASSEAGTDQPQHF. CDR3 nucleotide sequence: TGTGCCAGCAGTGAAGCGGGGACAGATCAGCCCCAGCATTTT.

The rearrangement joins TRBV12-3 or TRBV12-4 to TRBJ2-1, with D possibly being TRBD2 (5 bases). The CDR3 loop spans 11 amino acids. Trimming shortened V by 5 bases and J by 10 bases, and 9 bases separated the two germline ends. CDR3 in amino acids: CASSRAGEQFF. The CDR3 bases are TGTGCCAGCAGTCGCGCGGGCGAGCAGTTCTTC.

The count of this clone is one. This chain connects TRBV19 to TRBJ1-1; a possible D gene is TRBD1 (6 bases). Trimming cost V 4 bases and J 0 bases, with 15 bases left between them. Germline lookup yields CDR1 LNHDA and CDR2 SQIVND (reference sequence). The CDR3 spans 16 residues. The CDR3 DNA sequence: TGTGCCAGTAGTACCCCAAGGGGGGGGATGAACACTGAAGCTTTCTTT. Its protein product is CASSTPRGGMNTEAFF.

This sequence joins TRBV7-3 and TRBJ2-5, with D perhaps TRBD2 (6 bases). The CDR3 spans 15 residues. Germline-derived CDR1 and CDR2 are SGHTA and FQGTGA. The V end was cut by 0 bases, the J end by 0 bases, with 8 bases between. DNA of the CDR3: TGTGCCAGCAGCTTAACCGGGGGTTACCAAGAGACCCAGTACTTC. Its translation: CASSLTGGYQETQYF.

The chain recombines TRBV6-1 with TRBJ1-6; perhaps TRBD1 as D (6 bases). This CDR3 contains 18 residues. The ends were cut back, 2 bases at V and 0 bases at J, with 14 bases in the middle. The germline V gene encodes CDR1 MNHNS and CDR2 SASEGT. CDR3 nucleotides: TGTGCCAGCAGTGAAACGGCAGGGGCTAGCTCCTATAATTCACCCCTCCACTTT. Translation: CASSETAGASSYNSPLHF.

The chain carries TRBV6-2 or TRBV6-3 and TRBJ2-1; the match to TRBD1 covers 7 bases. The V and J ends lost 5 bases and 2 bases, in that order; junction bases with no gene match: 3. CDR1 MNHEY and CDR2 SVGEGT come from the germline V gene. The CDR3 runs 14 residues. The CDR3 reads CASSRGQAYNEQFF. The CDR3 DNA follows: TGTGCCAGCAGTCGAGGACAGGCCTACAATGAGCAGTTCTTC.

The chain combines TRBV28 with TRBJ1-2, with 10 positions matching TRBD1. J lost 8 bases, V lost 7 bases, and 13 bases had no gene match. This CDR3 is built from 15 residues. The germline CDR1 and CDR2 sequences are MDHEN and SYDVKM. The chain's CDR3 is CASTFHRDRGGGYTF. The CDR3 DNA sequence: TGTGCCAGCACTTTCCACCGGGACAGGGGTGGAGGCTACACCTTC.

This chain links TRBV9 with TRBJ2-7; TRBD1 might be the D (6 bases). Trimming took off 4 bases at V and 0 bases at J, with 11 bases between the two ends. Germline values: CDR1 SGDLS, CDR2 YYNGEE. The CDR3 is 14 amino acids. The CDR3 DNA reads TGTGCCAGCAGCCCCCAGACAGGCTCCTACGAGCAGTACTTC. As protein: CASSPQTGSYEQYF.

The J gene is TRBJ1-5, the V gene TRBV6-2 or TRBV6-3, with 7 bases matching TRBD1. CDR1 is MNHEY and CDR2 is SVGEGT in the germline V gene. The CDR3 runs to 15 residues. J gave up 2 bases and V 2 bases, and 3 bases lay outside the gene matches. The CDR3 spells CASSYGDRGNQPQHF. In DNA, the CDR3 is TGTGCCAGCAGTTACGGCGACAGGGGCAATCAGCCCCAGCATTTT.

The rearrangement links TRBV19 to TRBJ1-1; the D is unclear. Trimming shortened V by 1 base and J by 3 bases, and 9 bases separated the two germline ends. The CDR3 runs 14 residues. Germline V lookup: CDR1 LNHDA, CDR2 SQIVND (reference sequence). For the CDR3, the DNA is TGTGCCAGTAGTATAGCCCTGAGCGACACTGAAGCTTTCTTT. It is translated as CASSIALSDTEAFF.

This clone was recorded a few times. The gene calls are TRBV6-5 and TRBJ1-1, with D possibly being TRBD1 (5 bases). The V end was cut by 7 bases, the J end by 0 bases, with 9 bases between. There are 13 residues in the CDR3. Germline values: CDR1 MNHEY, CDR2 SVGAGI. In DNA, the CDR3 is TGTGCCAGCATTGGGGCCCTGAACACTGAAGCTTTCTTT. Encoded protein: CASIGALNTEAFF.

CDR3 bases: TGTGCCAGCAAGGTGGGACAGGGGGCTGCACCCCTCCACTTT. Translated, it gives CASKVGQGAAPLHF. The rearrangement joins TRBV9 to TRBJ1-6, with TRBD1 matching 12 bases. Germline CDR1 SGDLS, CDR2 YYNGEE. This CDR3 has 14 residues. The ends lost 6 bases at V and 11 bases at J; junction bases unmatched: 6.

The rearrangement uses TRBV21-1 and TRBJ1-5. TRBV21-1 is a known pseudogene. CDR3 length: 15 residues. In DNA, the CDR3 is TGTGCCAGCGGAGGGTACCCCTATAGCAATCAGCCCCAGCATTTT. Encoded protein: CASGGYPYSNQPQHF.

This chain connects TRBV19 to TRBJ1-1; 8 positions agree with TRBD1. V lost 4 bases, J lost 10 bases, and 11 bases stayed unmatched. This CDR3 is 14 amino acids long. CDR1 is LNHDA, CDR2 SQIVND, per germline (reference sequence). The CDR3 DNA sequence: TGTGCCAGTAGTAGCTATTCCGGGACAGGTGGAGCTTTCTTT. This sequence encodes CASSSYSGTGGAFF.

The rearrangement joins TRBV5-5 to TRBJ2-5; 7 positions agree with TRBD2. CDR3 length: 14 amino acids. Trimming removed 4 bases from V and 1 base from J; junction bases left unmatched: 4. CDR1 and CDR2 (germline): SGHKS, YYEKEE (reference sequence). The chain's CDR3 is CASSRRGVQETQYF. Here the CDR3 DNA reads TGTGCCAGCAGCAGACGGGGGGTCCAAGAGACCCAGTACTTC.

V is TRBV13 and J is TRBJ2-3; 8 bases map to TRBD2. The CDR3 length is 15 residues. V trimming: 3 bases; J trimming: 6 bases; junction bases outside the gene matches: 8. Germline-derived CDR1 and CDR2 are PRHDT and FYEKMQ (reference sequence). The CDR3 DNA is TGTGCCAGCAGCTTCCCGTCCGGGACTAGGGATACGCAGTATTTT. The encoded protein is CASSFPSGTRDTQYF.

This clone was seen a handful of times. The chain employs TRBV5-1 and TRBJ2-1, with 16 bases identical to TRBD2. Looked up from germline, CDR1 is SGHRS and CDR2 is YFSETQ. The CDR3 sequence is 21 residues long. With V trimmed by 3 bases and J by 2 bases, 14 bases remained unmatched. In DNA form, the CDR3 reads TGCGCCAGCAGCTCGGGACTAGCGGGGGGGCCCGTAGGTTCGCCCTACAATGAGCAGTTCTTC. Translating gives CASSSGLAGGPVGSPYNEQFF.

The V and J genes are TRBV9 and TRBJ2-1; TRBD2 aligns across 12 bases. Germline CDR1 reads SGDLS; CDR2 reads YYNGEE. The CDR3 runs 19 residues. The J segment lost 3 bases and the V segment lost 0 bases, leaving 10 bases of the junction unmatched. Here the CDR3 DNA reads TGTGCCAGCAGCGTAGCAGTGCCAGGACTAGCGGGGTTCTACAATGAGCAGTTCTTC. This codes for CASSVAVPGLAGFYNEQFF.

The CDR3 here is CASSQGSDSRSGNTIYF. Here the CDR3 DNA reads TGTGCCAGCAGCCAAGGTAGTGACAGTAGATCTGGAAACACCATATATTTT. The chain couples TRBV3-1 (or the pseudogene TRBV3-2) to TRBJ1-3, with D possibly TRBD1 on 5 matching bases. The CDR3 contains 17 residues. Trimming shortened V by 1 base and J by 1 base, and 14 bases separated the two germline ends. Per germline, CDR1 LGHDT and CDR2 YNNKEL (reference sequence).

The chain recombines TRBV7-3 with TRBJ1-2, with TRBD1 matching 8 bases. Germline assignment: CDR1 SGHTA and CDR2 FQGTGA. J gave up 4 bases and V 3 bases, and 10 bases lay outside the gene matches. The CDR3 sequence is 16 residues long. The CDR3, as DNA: TGTGCCAGCAGCTTGACCGGACAGGGAGATCTCTATGGCTACACCTTC. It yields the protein CASSLTGQGDLYGYTF. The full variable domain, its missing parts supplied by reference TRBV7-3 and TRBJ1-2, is GAGVSQTPSNKVTEKGKYVELRCDPISGHTALYWYRQSLGQGPEFLIYFQGTGAADDSGLPNDRFFAVRPEGSVSTLKIQRTERGDSAVYLCASSLTGQGDLYGYTFGSGTRLTVV.

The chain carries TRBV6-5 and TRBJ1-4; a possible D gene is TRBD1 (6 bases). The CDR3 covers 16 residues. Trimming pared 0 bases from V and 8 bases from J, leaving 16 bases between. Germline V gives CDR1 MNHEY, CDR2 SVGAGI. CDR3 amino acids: CASSYSFSDRPEKLFF. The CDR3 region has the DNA TGTGCCAGCAGTTACTCGTTCTCGGACAGACCAGAAAAACTGTTTTTT.

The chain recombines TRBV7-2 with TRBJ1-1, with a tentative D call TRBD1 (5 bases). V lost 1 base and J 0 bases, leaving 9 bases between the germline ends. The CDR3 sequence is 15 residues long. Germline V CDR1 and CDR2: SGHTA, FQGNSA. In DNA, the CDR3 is TGTGCCAGCAGCTTAGGTGGACACCTGAACACTGAAGCTTTCTTT. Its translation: CASSLGGHLNTEAFF.

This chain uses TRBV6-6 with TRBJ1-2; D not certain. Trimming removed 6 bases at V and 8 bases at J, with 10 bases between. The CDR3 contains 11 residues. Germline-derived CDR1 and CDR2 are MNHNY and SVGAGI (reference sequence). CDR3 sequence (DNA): TGTGCCAGCAGATACGACGGGGGCTACACCTTC. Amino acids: CASRYDGGYTF.

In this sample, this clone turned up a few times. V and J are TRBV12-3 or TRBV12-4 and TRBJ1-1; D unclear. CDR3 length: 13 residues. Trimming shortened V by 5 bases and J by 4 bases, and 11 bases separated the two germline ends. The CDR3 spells CASSADTATEAFF. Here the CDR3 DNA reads TGTGCCAGCAGTGCCGACACGGCCACTGAAGCTTTCTTT.